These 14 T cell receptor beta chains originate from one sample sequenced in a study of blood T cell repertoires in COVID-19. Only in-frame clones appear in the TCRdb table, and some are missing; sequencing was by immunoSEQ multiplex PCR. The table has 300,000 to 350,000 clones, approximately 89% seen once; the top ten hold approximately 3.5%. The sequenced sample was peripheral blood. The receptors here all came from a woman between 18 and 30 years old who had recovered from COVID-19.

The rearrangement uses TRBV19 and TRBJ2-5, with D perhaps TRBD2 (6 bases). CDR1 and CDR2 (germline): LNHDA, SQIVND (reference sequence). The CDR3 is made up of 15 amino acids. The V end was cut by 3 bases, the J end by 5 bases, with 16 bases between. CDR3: CASSMGGEVWETQYF. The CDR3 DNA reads TGTGCCAGTAGTATGGGGGGTGAGGTTTGGGAGACCCAGTACTTC.

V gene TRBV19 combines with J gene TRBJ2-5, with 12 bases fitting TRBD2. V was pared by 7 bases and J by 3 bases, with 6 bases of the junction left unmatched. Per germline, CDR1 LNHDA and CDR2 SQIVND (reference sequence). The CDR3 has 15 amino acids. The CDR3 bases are TGTGCCAGTAAAACGGCTAGCGGGAGGGAAGAGACCCAGTACTTC. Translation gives CASKTASGREETQYF.

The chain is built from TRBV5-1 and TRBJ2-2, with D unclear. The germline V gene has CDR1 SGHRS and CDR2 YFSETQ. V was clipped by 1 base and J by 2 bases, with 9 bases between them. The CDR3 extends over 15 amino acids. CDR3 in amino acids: CASSLFGGNTGELFF. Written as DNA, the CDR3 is TGCGCCAGCAGCTTGTTCGGCGGTAACACCGGGGAGCTGTTTTTT.

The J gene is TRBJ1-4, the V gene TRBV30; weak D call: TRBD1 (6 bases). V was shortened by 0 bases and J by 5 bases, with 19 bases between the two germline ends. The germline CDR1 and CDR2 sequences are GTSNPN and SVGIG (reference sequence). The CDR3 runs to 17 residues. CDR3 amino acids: CAWSVRRLDSMNEKLFF. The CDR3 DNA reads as TGTGCCTGGAGTGTACGACGTTTGGACAGTATGAATGAAAAACTGTTTTTT.

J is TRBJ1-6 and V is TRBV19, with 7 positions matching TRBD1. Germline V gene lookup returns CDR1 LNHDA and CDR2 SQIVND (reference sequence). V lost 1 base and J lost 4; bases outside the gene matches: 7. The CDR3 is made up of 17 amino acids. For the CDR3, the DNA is TGTGCCAGTAGTATAGGCCCTCGACAGGGTTATAATTCACCCCTCCACTTT. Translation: CASSIGPRQGYNSPLHF.

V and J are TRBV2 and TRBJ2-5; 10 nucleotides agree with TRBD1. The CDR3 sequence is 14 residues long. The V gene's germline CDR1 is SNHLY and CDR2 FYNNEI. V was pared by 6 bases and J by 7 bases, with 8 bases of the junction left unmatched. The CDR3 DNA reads TGTGCCAGCAGGAGGGACAGGGGAGGCGGGACCCAGTACTTC. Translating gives CASRRDRGGGTQYF.

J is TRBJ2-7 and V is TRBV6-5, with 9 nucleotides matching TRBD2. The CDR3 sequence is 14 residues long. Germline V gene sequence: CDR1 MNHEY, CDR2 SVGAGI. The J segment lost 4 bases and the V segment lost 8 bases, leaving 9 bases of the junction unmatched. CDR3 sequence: CASRVREGGYEQYV. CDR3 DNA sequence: TGTGCCAGCCGAGTGCGGGAGGGGGGATACGAGCAGTACGTC.

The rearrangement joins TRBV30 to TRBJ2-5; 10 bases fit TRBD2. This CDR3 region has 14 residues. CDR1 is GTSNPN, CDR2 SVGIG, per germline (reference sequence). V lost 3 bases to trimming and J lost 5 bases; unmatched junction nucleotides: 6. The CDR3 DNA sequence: TGTGCCTGGAGCGAACTAGCGGGACAGGAGACCCAGTACTTC. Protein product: CAWSELAGQETQYF.

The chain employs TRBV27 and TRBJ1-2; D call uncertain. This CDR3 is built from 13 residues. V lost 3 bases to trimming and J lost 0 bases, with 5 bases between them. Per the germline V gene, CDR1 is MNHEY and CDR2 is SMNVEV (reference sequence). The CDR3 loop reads CASSFSANYGYTF. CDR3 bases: TGTGCCAGCAGTTTCAGTGCTAACTATGGCTACACCTTC.

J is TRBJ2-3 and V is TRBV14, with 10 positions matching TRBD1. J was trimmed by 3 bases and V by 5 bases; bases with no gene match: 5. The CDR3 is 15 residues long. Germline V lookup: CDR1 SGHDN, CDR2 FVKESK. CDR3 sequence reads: CASSAGTGVTDTQYF. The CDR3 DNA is TGTGCCAGCAGCGCCGGGACAGGGGTTACAGATACGCAGTATTTT.

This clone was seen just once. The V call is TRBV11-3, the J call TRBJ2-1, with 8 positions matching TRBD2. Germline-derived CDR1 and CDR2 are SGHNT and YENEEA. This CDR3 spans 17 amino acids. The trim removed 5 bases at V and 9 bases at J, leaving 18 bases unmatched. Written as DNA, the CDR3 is TGTGCCAGCAGCCTCCGACTAGCGTCCGCTCTAGTGGCTGAGCAGTTCTTC. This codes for CASSLRLASALVAEQFF.

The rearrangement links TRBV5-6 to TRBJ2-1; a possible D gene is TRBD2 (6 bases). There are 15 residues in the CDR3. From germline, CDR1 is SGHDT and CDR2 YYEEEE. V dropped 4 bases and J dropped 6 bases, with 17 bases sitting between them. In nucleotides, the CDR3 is TGTGCCAGCAGCCTAGGCTTGGGGGGAAGCAATGAGCAGTTCTTC. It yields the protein CASSLGLGGSNEQFF. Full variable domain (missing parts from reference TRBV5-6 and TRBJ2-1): DAGVTQSPTHLIKTRGQQVTLRCSPKSGHDTVSWYQQALGQGPQFIFQYYEEEERQRGNFPDRFSGHQFPNYSSELNVNALLLGDSALYLCASSLGLGGSNEQFFGPGTRLTVL.

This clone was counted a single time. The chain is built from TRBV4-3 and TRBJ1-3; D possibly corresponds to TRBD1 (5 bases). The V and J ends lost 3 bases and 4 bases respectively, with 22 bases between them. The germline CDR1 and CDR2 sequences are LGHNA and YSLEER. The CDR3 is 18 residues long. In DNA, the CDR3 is TGCGCCAGCAGCCAGGCCGGGCCCCAGGACACAAGAGGAAACACCATATATTTT. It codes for CASSQAGPQDTRGNTIYF.

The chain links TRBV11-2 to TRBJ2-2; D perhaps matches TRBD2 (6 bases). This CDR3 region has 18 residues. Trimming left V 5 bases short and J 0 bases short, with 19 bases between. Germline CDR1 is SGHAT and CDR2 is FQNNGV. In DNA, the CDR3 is TGTGCCAGCAGCCGTCTTCCGAGGAGGGTCGCGAACACCGGGGAGCTGTTTTTT. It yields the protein CASSRLPRRVANTGELFF.